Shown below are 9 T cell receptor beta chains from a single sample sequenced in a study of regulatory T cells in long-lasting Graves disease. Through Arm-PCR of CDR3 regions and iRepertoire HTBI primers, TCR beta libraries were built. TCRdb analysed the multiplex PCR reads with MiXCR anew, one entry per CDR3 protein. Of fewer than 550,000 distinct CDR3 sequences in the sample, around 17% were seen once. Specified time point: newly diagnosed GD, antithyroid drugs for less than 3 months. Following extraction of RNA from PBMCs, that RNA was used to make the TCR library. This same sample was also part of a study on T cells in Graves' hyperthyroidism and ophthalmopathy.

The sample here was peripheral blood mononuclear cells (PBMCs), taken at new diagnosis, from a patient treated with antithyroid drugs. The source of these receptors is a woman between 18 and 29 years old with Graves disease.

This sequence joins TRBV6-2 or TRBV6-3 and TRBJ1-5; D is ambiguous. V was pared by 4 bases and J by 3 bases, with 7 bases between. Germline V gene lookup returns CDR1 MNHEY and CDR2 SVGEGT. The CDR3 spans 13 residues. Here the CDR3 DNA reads TGTGCCAGCAGTTCCTCTTTCAATCAGCCCCAGCATTTT. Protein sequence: CASSSSFNQPQHF.

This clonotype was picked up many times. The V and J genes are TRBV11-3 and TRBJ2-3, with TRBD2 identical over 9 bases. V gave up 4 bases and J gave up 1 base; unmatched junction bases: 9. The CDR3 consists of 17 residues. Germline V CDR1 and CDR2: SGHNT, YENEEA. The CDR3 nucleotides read TGTGCCAGCAGCTCCCCGATTAGCGGGAGTCGCACAGATACGCAGTATTTT. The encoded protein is CASSSPISGSRTDTQYF.

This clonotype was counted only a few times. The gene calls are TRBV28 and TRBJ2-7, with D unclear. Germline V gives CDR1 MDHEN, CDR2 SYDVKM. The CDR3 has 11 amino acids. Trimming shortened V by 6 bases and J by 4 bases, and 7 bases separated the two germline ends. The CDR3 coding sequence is TGTGCCAGCAGCATAAGGTACGAGCAGTACTTC. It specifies CASSIRYEQYF.

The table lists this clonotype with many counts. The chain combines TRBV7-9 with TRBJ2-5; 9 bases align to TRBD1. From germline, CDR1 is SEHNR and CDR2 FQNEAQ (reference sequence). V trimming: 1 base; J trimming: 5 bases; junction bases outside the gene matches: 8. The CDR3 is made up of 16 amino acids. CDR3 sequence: CASSLEPGQGRETQYF. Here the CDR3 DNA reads TGTGCCAGCAGCTTAGAGCCGGGACAGGGAAGGGAGACCCAGTACTTC.

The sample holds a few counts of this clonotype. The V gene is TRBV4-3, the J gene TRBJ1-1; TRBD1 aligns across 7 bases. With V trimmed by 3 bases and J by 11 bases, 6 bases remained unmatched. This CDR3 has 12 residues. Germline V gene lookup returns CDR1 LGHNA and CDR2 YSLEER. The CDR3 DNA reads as TGCGCCAGCAGCCAGGTACAGGGGTTCGCTTTCTTT. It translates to CASSQVQGFAFF.

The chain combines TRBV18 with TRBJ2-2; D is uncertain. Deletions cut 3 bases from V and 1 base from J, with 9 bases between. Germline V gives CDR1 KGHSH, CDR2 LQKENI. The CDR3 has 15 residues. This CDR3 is CASSPQDLNTGELFF. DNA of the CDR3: TGTGCCAGCTCACCCCAGGATTTGAACACCGGGGAGCTGTTTTTT.

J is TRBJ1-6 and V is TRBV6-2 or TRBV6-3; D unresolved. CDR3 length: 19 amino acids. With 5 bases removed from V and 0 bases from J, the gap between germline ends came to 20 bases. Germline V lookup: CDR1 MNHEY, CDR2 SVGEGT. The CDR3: CASSEKGTAASSYNSPLHF. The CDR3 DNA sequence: TGTGCCAGCAGTGAAAAGGGAACAGCCGCGAGCTCCTATAATTCACCCCTCCACTTT.

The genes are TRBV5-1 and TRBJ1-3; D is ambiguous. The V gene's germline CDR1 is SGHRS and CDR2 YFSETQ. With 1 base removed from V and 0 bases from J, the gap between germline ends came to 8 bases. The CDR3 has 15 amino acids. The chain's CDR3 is CASSLRAGSGNTIYF. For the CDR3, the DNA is TGCGCCAGCAGCTTGCGAGCGGGCTCTGGAAACACCATATATTTT.

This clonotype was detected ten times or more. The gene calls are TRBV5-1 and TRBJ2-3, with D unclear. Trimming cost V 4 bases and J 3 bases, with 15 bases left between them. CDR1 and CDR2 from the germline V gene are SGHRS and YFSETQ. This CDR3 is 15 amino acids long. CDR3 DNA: TGCGCCAGCAGCCCGGGTAGTGTGGGAACAGATACGCAGTATTTT. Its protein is CASSPGSVGTDTQYF.